The rows below give T cell receptor beta chains drawn from one sample of a study of blood T cell repertoires in COVID-19. TCRdb keeps only in-frame clones here, not all; method: immunoSEQ multiplex PCR. The profile covers around 280,000 clones, with 70% to 90% appearing a single time and 1% to 1.5% taken by the ten largest. Sequencing was carried out using peripheral blood. The receptors originated from a man between 65 and 85 years old with acute or convalescent COVID-19. Both conserved end residues are part of each CDR3. D genes are given only for firm matches. Not every row has a clone size; where given, it reads once, few, many or a size class.

j_gene: TRBJ1-5; abundance: -; v_gene: TRBV19; len: 15; d_gene: TRBD1; CDR3aa: CASSTGQGAHQPQHF; CDR3nt: TGTGCCAGTAGTACCGGACAGGGGGCCCATCAGCCCCAGCATTTT
j_gene: TRBJ1-1; abundance: -; v_gene: TRBV5-1; len: 15; d_gene: TRBD1; CDR3aa: CASSIMGQSNTEAFF; CDR3nt: TGCGCCAGCAGCATAATGGGACAGTCGAACACTGAAGCTTTCTTT
j_gene: TRBJ1-1; abundance: -; v_gene: TRBV6-5; len: 14; d_gene: -; CDR3aa: CAAEEGGLNTEAFF; CDR3nt: TGTGCCGCCGAAGAGGGGGGGCTGAACACTGAAGCTTTCTTT
j_gene: TRBJ2-5; abundance: -; v_gene: TRBV4-2; len: 15; d_gene: TRBD2; CDR3aa: CASSPLAGETETQYF; CDR3nt: TGTGCCAGCAGCCCCCTAGCGGGGGAGACGGAGACCCAGTACTTC
j_gene: TRBJ1-5; abundance: once; v_gene: TRBV5-8; len: 13; d_gene: -; CDR3aa: CASSRGWGQPQHF; CDR3nt: TGTGCCAGCAGCCGGGGGTGGGGACAGCCCCAGCATTTT
j_gene: TRBJ2-3; abundance: -; v_gene: TRBV24-1; len: 14; d_gene: -; CDR3aa: CATGESGGTDTQYF; CDR3nt: TGTGCCACCGGGGAGTCAGGGGGCACAGATACGCAGTATTTT
j_gene: TRBJ2-7; abundance: -; v_gene: TRBV11-2; len: 14; d_gene: -; CDR3aa: CASSQTRSSYEQYF; CDR3nt: TGTGCCAGCAGCCAAACAAGATCCTCCTACGAGCAGTACTTC
j_gene: TRBJ2-1; abundance: -; v_gene: TRBV2; len: 13; d_gene: -; CDR3aa: CASSEGVRYEQFF; CDR3nt: TGTGCCAGCAGTGAAGGGGTGCGGTATGAGCAGTTCTTC
j_gene: TRBJ1-5; abundance: once; v_gene: TRBV18; len: 16; d_gene: -; CDR3aa: CASSPPSQGGNQPQHF; CDR3nt: TGTGCCAGCTCACCACCGTCACAGGGTGGCAATCAGCCCCAGCATTTT
j_gene: TRBJ1-1; abundance: -; v_gene: TRBV19; len: 11; d_gene: TRBD1; CDR3aa: CACGQGGEAFF; CDR3nt: TGTGCCTGTGGACAGGGTGGAGAAGCTTTCTTT
j_gene: TRBJ2-3; abundance: -; v_gene: TRBV5-6; len: 16; d_gene: TRBD2; CDR3aa: CASSSLTSGRVDTQYF; CDR3nt: TGTGCCAGCAGTTCCCTTACTAGCGGGAGAGTGGATACGCAGTATTTT
j_gene: TRBJ1-5; abundance: -; v_gene: TRBV25-1; len: 16; d_gene: TRBD1; CDR3aa: CASSESGTGFNQPQHF; CDR3nt: TGTGCCAGCAGTGAATCAGGGACAGGGTTCAATCAGCCCCAGCATTTT
j_gene: TRBJ1-5; abundance: -; v_gene: TRBV2; len: 14; d_gene: TRBD1; CDR3aa: CASRFDRVDQPQHF; CDR3nt: TGTGCCAGCAGATTCGACAGGGTCGATCAGCCCCAGCATTTT
j_gene: TRBJ2-7; abundance: -; v_gene: TRBV28; len: 14; d_gene: TRBD1; CDR3aa: CASKPGQGMYEQYF; CDR3nt: TGTGCCAGCAAACCGGGACAGGGGATGTACGAGCAGTACTTC
j_gene: TRBJ1-2; abundance: -; v_gene: TRBV19; len: 12; d_gene: TRBD1; CDR3aa: CASDRGIGGYTF; CDR3nt: TGTGCCAGCGACAGGGGGATCGGTGGCTACACCTTC
j_gene: TRBJ1-1; abundance: -; v_gene: TRBV5-1; len: 15; d_gene: -; CDR3aa: CASSLTGTLNTEAFF; CDR3nt: TGCGCCAGCAGCTTAACAGGGACCCTCAACACTGAAGCTTTCTTT
j_gene: TRBJ2-2; abundance: -; v_gene: TRBV28; len: 15; d_gene: TRBD2; CDR3aa: CASTPGGSNTGELFF; CDR3nt: TGTGCCAGCACCCCCGGGGGGAGCAACACCGGGGAGCTGTTTTTT
j_gene: TRBJ2-3; abundance: -; v_gene: TRBV5-1; len: 15; d_gene: TRBD1; CDR3aa: CASSPGQPSTDTQYF; CDR3nt: TGCGCCAGCAGTCCGGGACAGCCTAGCACAGATACGCAGTATTTT
j_gene: TRBJ1-1; abundance: -; v_gene: TRBV7-9; len: 13; d_gene: -; CDR3aa: CASSLAQGTEAFF; CDR3nt: TGTGCCAGCAGCTTAGCTCAGGGAACTGAAGCTTTCTTT
j_gene: TRBJ2-5; abundance: -; v_gene: TRBV7-2; len: 15; d_gene: -; CDR3aa: CASSWSGPPQETQYF; CDR3nt: TGTGCCAGCAGCTGGAGCGGGCCGCCCCAAGAGACCCAGTACTTC
j_gene: TRBJ1-1; abundance: -; v_gene: TRBV12-3/TRBV12-4; len: 12; d_gene: -; CDR3aa: CASSLGERGAFF; CDR3nt: TGTGCCAGCAGTTTAGGCGAAAGGGGAGCTTTCTTT
j_gene: TRBJ1-1; abundance: -; v_gene: TRBV6-4; len: 16; d_gene: -; CDR3aa: CASRPPKQEMNTEAFF; CDR3nt: TGTGCCAGCAGACCCCCTAAACAGGAAATGAACACTGAAGCTTTCTTT
j_gene: TRBJ2-5; abundance: -; v_gene: TRBV4-2; len: 14; d_gene: -; CDR3aa: CASSLGTGQETQYF; CDR3nt: TGTGCCAGCAGCCTTGGGACTGGGCAAGAGACCCAGTACTTC
j_gene: TRBJ2-2; abundance: -; v_gene: TRBV7-8; len: 14; d_gene: -; CDR3aa: CASCSQGTTGELFF; CDR3nt: TGTGCCAGCTGCTCGCAGGGGACCACCGGGGAGCTGTTTTTT
j_gene: TRBJ2-1; abundance: -; v_gene: TRBV7-2; len: 15; d_gene: TRBD1; CDR3aa: CASSSGQGGYNEQFF; CDR3nt: TGTGCCAGCAGCTCCGGACAGGGGGGATACAATGAGCAGTTCTTC
j_gene: TRBJ2-6; abundance: -; v_gene: TRBV4-1; len: 16; d_gene: -; CDR3aa: CASSQDWGAGANVLTF; CDR3nt: TGCGCCAGCAGCCAAGATTGGGGGGCTGGGGCCAACGTCCTGACTTTC
j_gene: TRBJ2-3; abundance: -; v_gene: TRBV7-3; len: 14; d_gene: TRBD2; CDR3aa: CASSPAGGPDTQYF; CDR3nt: TGTGCCAGCAGCCCGGCGGGGGGCCCCGATACGCAGTATTTT
j_gene: TRBJ2-3; abundance: -; v_gene: TRBV6-6; len: 12; d_gene: -; CDR3aa: CASGGTSYTQYF; CDR3nt: TGTGCCAGCGGGGGGACTTCATATACGCAGTATTTT
j_gene: TRBJ2-7; abundance: -; v_gene: TRBV6-5; len: 15; d_gene: -; CDR3aa: CASSLQEGSLYEQYF; CDR3nt: TGTGCCAGCAGCCTCCAGGAGGGCTCTCTATACGAGCAGTACTTC
j_gene: TRBJ2-2; abundance: -; v_gene: TRBV3-1/TRBV3-2; len: 15; d_gene: TRBD1; CDR3aa: CASSRGTGKTGELFF; CDR3nt: TGTGCCAGCAGCCGGGGGACAGGAAAAACCGGGGAGCTGTTTTTT
j_gene: TRBJ2-5; abundance: few; v_gene: TRBV5-4; len: 14; d_gene: TRBD1; CDR3aa: CASSTGGSQETQYF; CDR3nt: TGTGCCAGCAGTACAGGGGGCTCACAAGAGACCCAGTACTTC
j_gene: TRBJ2-7; abundance: -; v_gene: TRBV28; len: 15; d_gene: -; CDR3aa: CASSSVARYSYEQYF; CDR3nt: TGTGCCAGCAGTTCGGTCGCCCGATACTCATACGAGCAGTACTTC
j_gene: TRBJ1-1; abundance: -; v_gene: TRBV6-5; len: 14; d_gene: TRBD1; CDR3aa: CASIRDRGNTEAFF; CDR3nt: TGTGCCAGCATCAGGGACAGGGGGAACACTGAAGCTTTCTTT
j_gene: TRBJ2-3; abundance: -; v_gene: TRBV5-3; len: 14; d_gene: -; CDR3aa: CARSWGGAVLSQYF; CDR3nt: TGTGCCAGAAGCTGGGGGGGGGCGGTTTTGTCGCAGTATTTT
j_gene: TRBJ1-2; abundance: few; v_gene: TRBV19; len: 11; d_gene: -; CDR3aa: CASSTRAGYTF; CDR3nt: TGTGCCAGTAGTACGAGGGCTGGCTACACCTTC
j_gene: TRBJ1-3; abundance: -; v_gene: TRBV9; len: 15; d_gene: -; CDR3aa: CASSGSGGAGNTIYF; CDR3nt: TGTGCCAGCAGCGGTTCCGGCGGCGCTGGAAACACCATATATTTT
j_gene: TRBJ1-1; abundance: -; v_gene: TRBV10-3; len: 13; d_gene: -; CDR3aa: CAISEQENTEAFF; CDR3nt: TGTGCCATCAGCGAACAGGAGAACACTGAAGCTTTCTTT
j_gene: TRBJ1-2; abundance: -; v_gene: TRBV28; len: 15; d_gene: -; CDR3aa: CASSIPATALGGYTF; CDR3nt: TGTGCCAGCAGTATTCCCGCGACAGCCTTAGGTGGCTACACCTTC
j_gene: TRBJ2-3; abundance: -; v_gene: TRBV7-2; len: 16; d_gene: TRBD2; CDR3aa: CASSPRLAGPPDTQYF; CDR3nt: TGTGCCAGCAGCCCAAGACTAGCGGGGCCCCCAGATACGCAGTATTTT
j_gene: TRBJ2-4; abundance: -; v_gene: TRBV4-3; len: 18; d_gene: TRBD2; CDR3aa: CASSQSGSVASGRPLQYF; CDR3nt: TGCGCCAGCAGCCAGAGCGGCTCTGTCGCTAGCGGGAGGCCCCTTCAGTACTTC
j_gene: TRBJ1-5; abundance: -; v_gene: TRBV6-5; len: 15; d_gene: TRBD1; CDR3aa: CASSGRQGGNQPQHF; CDR3nt: TGTGCCAGCAGCGGCCGACAGGGAGGCAATCAGCCCCAGCATTTT
j_gene: TRBJ1-3; abundance: few; v_gene: TRBV6-5; len: 14; d_gene: -; CDR3aa: CASNPDSSGNTIYF; CDR3nt: TGTGCCAGCAATCCGGACAGCTCTGGAAACACCATATATTTT
j_gene: TRBJ2-1; abundance: -; v_gene: TRBV7-9; len: 15; d_gene: TRBD1; CDR3aa: CASRFTGQGGNEQFF; CDR3nt: TGTGCCAGCAGGTTCACGGGACAGGGGGGCAATGAGCAGTTCTTC
j_gene: TRBJ1-5; abundance: -; v_gene: TRBV7-9; len: 13; d_gene: -; CDR3aa: CASSLAQWQPQHF; CDR3nt: TGTGCCAGCAGCTTAGCGCAGTGGCAGCCCCAGCATTTT
j_gene: TRBJ1-1; abundance: -; v_gene: TRBV28; len: 14; d_gene: -; CDR3aa: CASSFWGLDTEAFF; CDR3nt: TGTGCCAGCAGTTTCTGGGGCCTGGACACTGAAGCTTTCTTT
j_gene: TRBJ2-1; abundance: -; v_gene: TRBV11-3; len: 14; d_gene: TRBD2; CDR3aa: CASSSGTRAAEQFF; CDR3nt: TGTGCCAGCAGCTCCGGGACTAGAGCGGCTGAGCAGTTCTTC
j_gene: TRBJ2-5; abundance: -; v_gene: TRBV7-9; len: 14; d_gene: TRBD2; CDR3aa: CASSLEAGTETQYF; CDR3nt: TGTGCCAGCAGCTTAGAAGCGGGGACAGAGACCCAGTACTTC